This TCR beta chain was identified in a study of human thymus T cells. The CDR3 contains 11 residues. V lost 6 bases, J lost 3 bases, and 6 bases lay in between. Per the germline V gene, CDR1 is MNHEY and CDR2 is SVGAGI. Profiling relied on immunoSEQ multiplex PCR, and the TCRdb table lists in-frame clones only, not all of them. The sample lists approximately 46,000 clones, about 95% occurring once. This clonotype originated in a girl less than two years old with a congenital heart defect but otherwise immunologically healthy. The chain combines TRBV6-5 with TRBJ2-7; maybe TRBD1 (5 bases). Sequenced material: blood. This chain's CDR3 is CASRDNYEQYF. The CDR3 region has the DNA TGTGCCAGCAGGGACAACTACGAGCAGTACTTC.